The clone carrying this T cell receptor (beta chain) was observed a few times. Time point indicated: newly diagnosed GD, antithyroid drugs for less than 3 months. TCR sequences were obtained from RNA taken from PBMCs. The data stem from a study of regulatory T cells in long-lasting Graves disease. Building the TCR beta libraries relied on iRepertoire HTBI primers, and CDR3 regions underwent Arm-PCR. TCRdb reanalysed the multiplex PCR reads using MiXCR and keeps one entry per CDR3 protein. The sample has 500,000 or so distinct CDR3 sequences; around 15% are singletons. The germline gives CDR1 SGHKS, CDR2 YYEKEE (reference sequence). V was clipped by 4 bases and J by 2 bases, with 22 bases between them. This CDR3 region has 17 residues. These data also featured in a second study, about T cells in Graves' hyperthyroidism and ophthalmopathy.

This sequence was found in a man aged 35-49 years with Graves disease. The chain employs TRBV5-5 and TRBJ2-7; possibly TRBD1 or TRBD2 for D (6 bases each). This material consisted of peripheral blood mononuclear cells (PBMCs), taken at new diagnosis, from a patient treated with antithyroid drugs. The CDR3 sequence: CASSHSLNGGPTYEQYF. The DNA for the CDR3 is TGTGCCAGCAGCCATAGCCTTAATGGGGGGCCAACCTACGAGCAGTACTTC.